This T cell receptor beta chain was sequenced in a study of OX40 agonist ivuxolimab in advanced cancers. Background for the entire study: Ivuxolimab was an agonistic, fully human IgG2 monoclonal antibody directed against OX40 (CD134), a costimulatory receptor. Partial responses occurred in three dose-escalation patients: two with cutaneous melanoma and one with hepatocellular carcinoma. Intravenous ivuxolimab was administered to patients every 2 weeks at six dose levels: 0.01, 0.1, 0.3, 1.5, 3 and 10 mg/kg. Prior anti-PD-1, anti-PD-L1 or anti-CTLA-4 therapy was permitted, and 35% to 40% of dose-escalation patients had received checkpoint inhibitors. In the dose-escalation cohort, roughly 80% of patients were male, and the mean age was around 60 years, with a range of about 23 to 90. Of the 50 or so patients in dose escalation, 19 had hepatocellular carcinoma, roughly 15 had melanoma, 9 had renal cell carcinoma and 9 had head and neck cancer. The paper describes the monotherapy dose-escalation part (N of about 52 patients) of the phase I trial of ivuxolimab. The purpose of peripheral TCRbeta sequencing was to test whether ivuxolimab changed TCR sequence diversity and led to clonal T-cell expansion.

For sequencing of the TCRbeta CDR3 region, genomic DNA was extracted from the sorted cells. The immunoSEQ Assay was used for sequencing of TCRbeta CDR3 regions. What TCRdb holds here is the immuneACCESS table cut down to in-frame rearrangements. Part of the clones is not present; checked against another copy, under half of the missing clones reflect an unresolved V gene, and the others are unexplained. The sample profile shows roughly 90,000 clones; under 95% of them were found once. The top ten clones comprise approximately 0.7% of the sample. V gives up 0 bases and J gives up 0 bases, and the segment between their germline ends measures 10 bases. From the cysteine through the phenylalanine, the CDR3 covers 16 amino acids. The DNA shown is the 48-base CDR3, in frame from base 1. For CDR1 and CDR2, the germline V gene lists SGHRS and YFSETQ. The trial excluded patients who had a history of autoimmune disease or who were on systemic immunosuppression. Peripheral blood for TCR sequencing was collected from all dose cohorts at baseline, on cycle 4 day 1, and on cycle 7 day 1. The samples were taken from a phase I, first-in-human, multicenter, open-label dose-escalation trial of ivuxolimab. Adults with locally advanced or metastatic melanoma, renal cell, hepatocellular, or head and neck squamous cell carcinoma were enrolled in the trial. Before TCR sequencing, CD4+ T cells and CD8+ T cells were sorted from peripheral blood as separate populations.

Paper-wide results and their limitations: After ivuxolimab, more expanded clones were found on average in CD8+ T cells than in CD4+ T cells. Low levels of normalized T-cell clonal expansion were also seen in some patients who did not respond. The antigen specificity of the clonally expanded peripheral T cells was not determined. At doses of 0.1 to 3.0 mg/kg, clonal expansion of both CD4+ and CD8+ T cells in blood was seen between baseline and week 6. In partial responders in the 0.1-3.0 mg/kg groups, normalized peripheral clonal expansion was found to be among the lowest, especially among CD8+ T cells.

To note about this clone: It lacks a known antigen. Base-call qualities are not available, and no considerably larger clone is one nucleotide away.

The sequence is built from TRBV5-1 and TRBJ1-3, with TRBD1 as a weak D call on 5 bases. This TCR derives from an adult with an advanced solid tumor such as melanoma, head and neck, liver or kidney cancer. Sample: CD4+ or CD8+ T cells sorted from blood, taken in a trial of the OX40 agonist ivuxolimab. Here the CDR3 is given as CASSLAGTVSGNTIYF. The DNA reads as follows: TGCGCCAGCAGCTTGGCGGGGACGGTCTCTGGAAACACCATATATTTT.